These 22 T cell receptor beta chains came from one sample sequenced in a study of Ad26.COV2.S vaccination and SARS-CoV-2 variants. The treatment denotes: roughly 20 received Ad26.COV2.S at low or high dose, single or two shots; roughly 5 received placebo; per-sample allocation not given. Vaccine and placebo recipients were sampled on day 63 after the first injection. Sequencing was performed with immunoSEQ multiplex PCR; in TCRdb, only in-frame clones are kept and a portion is missing. Of 300,000 to 500,000 clones listed, about 85% are singletons. The specimen comprised peripheral blood, sampled in a trial of Ad26.COV2.S vaccine versus placebo. The receptors here all came from a person aged 18 to 65 who received the Ad26.COV2.S COVID-19 vaccine or a placebo.

V is TRBV4-3 and J is TRBJ2-7; no firm D call. CDR3 size: 15 residues. V gave up 1 base and J gave up 2 bases, with 12 bases separating them. CDR1 and CDR2 (germline): LGHNA, YSLEER. The CDR3 DNA is TGCGCCAGCAGCCAAGGGACGGGTCCTACCTACGAGCAGTACTTC. Translation gives CASSQGTGPTYEQYF.

This clone was recorded only once. The chain recombines TRBV14 with TRBJ1-2; D call uncertain. V was pared by 1 base and J by 6 bases, with 12 bases between. The length of the CDR3 is 14 residues. Germline V gives CDR1 SGHDN, CDR2 FVKESK. The CDR3 reads CASSQGLSSNGYTF. In DNA, the CDR3 is TGTGCCAGCAGCCAAGGGTTGAGTTCTAATGGCTACACCTTC. Drawing the rest from reference TRBV14 and TRBJ1-2, the complete variable domain is EAGVTQFPSHSVIEKGQTVTLRCDPISGHDNLYWYRRVMGKEIKFLLHFVKESKQDESGMPNNRFLAERTGGTYSTLKVQPAELEDSGVYFCASSQGLSSNGYTFGSGTRLTVV.

This sequence joins TRBV2 and TRBJ2-7; D might be TRBD1 (6 bases). Trimming took 5 bases from V and 4 from J, leaving 15 bases between them. The CDR3 sequence is 14 residues long. Per the germline V gene, CDR1 is SNHLY and CDR2 is FYNNEI. The CDR3 DNA sequence: TGTGCCAGCAGTCAAACAGGGACCGCTTACGAGCAGTACTTC. Amino acids: CASSQTGTAYEQYF.

The gene calls are TRBV13 and TRBJ1-2, with 12 bases matching TRBD1. The germline CDR1 and CDR2 sequences are PRHDT and FYEKMQ (reference sequence). The CDR3 totals 15 residues. J lost 6 bases, V lost 8 bases, and 10 bases had no gene match. The CDR3: CASRRGGQGAHGYTF. The CDR3 nucleotides are TGTGCCAGCCGGAGGGGGGGACAGGGGGCCCATGGCTACACCTTC.

The chain employs TRBV7-8 and TRBJ1-3; D gene uncertain. Per the germline V gene, CDR1 is SGHVS and CDR2 is FQNEAQ. This CDR3 is built from 17 residues. V was shortened by 5 bases and J by 0 bases, with 17 bases between the two germline ends. The CDR3 is CASSPQRVILSGNTIYF. CDR3 DNA: TGTGCCAGCAGCCCTCAGAGAGTTATCCTCTCTGGAAACACCATATATTTT.

This chain's CDR3 is CASSDSRGGPLRGYTF. As DNA, the CDR3 is TGTGCCAGCAGTGACTCGAGAGGGGGCCCTCTAAGGGGCTACACCTTC. The chain is built from TRBV6-4 and TRBJ1-2, with 7 bases matching TRBD1. Germline trimming cut 0 bases from V and 8 bases from J; bases unmatched to any gene: 12. The germline gives CDR1 MRHNA, CDR2 SNTAGT. The CDR3 is made up of 16 amino acids.

CDR3 loop: CASTQEVSGAEAFF. Written as DNA, the CDR3 is TGCGCCAGCACCCAGGAGGTTTCTGGCGCTGAAGCTTTCTTT. The J gene is TRBJ1-1, the V gene TRBV4-1; unclear D gene. The CDR3 sequence is 14 residues long. Germline-derived CDR1 and CDR2 are MGHRA and YSYEKL. Trimming left V 7 bases short and J 6 bases short, with 18 bases between.

In its sample, this clone ranks as medium-sized. The rearrangement links TRBV6-6 to TRBJ2-1; D not resolved. V was shortened by 6 bases and J by 8 bases, with 17 bases between the two germline ends. CDR1 is MNHNY, CDR2 SVGAGI, per germline (reference sequence). This CDR3 region has 14 residues. CDR3 sequence (DNA): TGTGCCAGCAGCAACCCTCCTAGTGGCCATGAGCAGTTCTTC. This sequence encodes CASSNPPSGHEQFF.

The genes are TRBV7-9 and TRBJ1-1; no clear D gene. V was trimmed by 3 bases and J by 8 bases, leaving 7 bases between them. Germline V CDR1 and CDR2: SEHNR, FQNEAQ (reference sequence). The CDR3 totals 11 residues. This chain's CDR3 is CASSLGREAFF. The CDR3 region has the DNA TGTGCCAGCAGCTTGGGCCGCGAAGCTTTCTTT.

J is TRBJ1-1 and V is TRBV19; D uncertain. Trimming stripped 4 bases from V and 5 bases from J, with 11 bases between. Per germline, CDR1 LNHDA and CDR2 SQIVND (reference sequence). CDR3 size: 13 residues. CDR3 residues: CASSNVAGTEAFF. The DNA for the CDR3 is TGTGCCAGTAGTAACGTGGCCGGGACTGAAGCTTTCTTT.

On this clone itself: Other DNA sequences in the same sample also yield this CDR3. This chain connects TRBV7-9 to TRBJ1-1; D is unresolved. V lost 0 bases, J lost 4 bases, and 3 bases lay in between. There are 12 residues in the CDR3. The germline V gene has CDR1 SEHNR and CDR2 FQNEAQ (reference sequence). CDR3 in amino acids: CASSLASTEAFF. The CDR3 nucleotides are TGTGCCAGCAGCTTAGCGAGCACTGAAGCTTTCTTT.

The chain joins TRBV9 to TRBJ1-4, with D possibly matching TRBD1 (5 bases). V lost 0 bases to trimming and J lost 5 bases, with 14 bases between them. CDR3 length equals 16 residues. CDR1 and CDR2 from the germline V gene are SGDLS and YYNGEE. CDR3 coding DNA: TGTGCCAGCAGCGTAGGGCAGGGAAAGACCAATGAAAAACTGTTTTTT. As protein: CASSVGQGKTNEKLFF.

The V call is TRBV3-1 (or the pseudogene TRBV3-2), the J call TRBJ1-2; D unclear. There are 14 residues in the CDR3. Trimming left V 4 bases short and J 4 bases short, with 13 bases between. Germline lookup yields CDR1 LGHDT and CDR2 YNNKEL (reference sequence). CDR3 DNA sequence: TGTGCCAGCAGCCCCAGACATTCCTCCTATGGCTACACCTTC. Amino acids: CASSPRHSSYGYTF.

In its sample, this clone was seen once. Germline is not matched at one junction end, which may reflect a read error. The chain employs TRBV7-7 and TRBJ2-3; possibly TRBD1 or TRBD2 for D (5 bases each). The CDR3 extends over 15 amino acids. Germline V gene sequence: CDR1 SSHAT, CDR2 FNYEAQ (reference sequence). CDR3 in amino acids: CASSSSGTGTDTQYF. In DNA, the CDR3 is TGTGCTAGCAGCTCCTCCGGGACGGGCACAGATACGCAGTATTTT.

The chain links TRBV2 to TRBJ1-2; TRBD1 agrees at 10 bases. The CDR3 runs to 13 residues. Germline loops: CDR1 SNHLY, CDR2 FYNNEI. The J segment lost 7 bases and the V segment lost 5 bases, leaving 4 bases of the junction unmatched. The CDR3 DNA is TGTGCCAGCAGTCAGACAGGGGGCGGTGGCTACACCTTC. Translation gives CASSQTGGGGYTF.

The count of this clone is one. V and J are TRBV13 and TRBJ2-5, with 10 bases that match TRBD2. V lost 5 bases, J lost 3 bases, and 3 bases stayed unmatched. This CDR3 has 14 residues. Germline V gives CDR1 PRHDT, CDR2 FYEKMQ (reference sequence). The CDR3 here is CASSGSGGEETQYF. Here the CDR3 DNA reads TGTGCCAGCAGCGGGAGCGGGGGGGAAGAGACCCAGTACTTC.

The chain joins TRBV6-1 to TRBJ1-1; the D gene is possibly TRBD1 (5 bases). V lost 1 base and J 1 base, leaving 7 bases between the germline ends. This CDR3 region has 14 residues. Germline loops: CDR1 MNHNS, CDR2 SASEGT. The chain's CDR3 is CASSEVRGNTEAFF. For the CDR3, the DNA is TGTGCCAGCAGTGAAGTGAGGGGGAACACTGAAGCTTTCTTT.

The chain employs TRBV3-1 (or the pseudogene TRBV3-2) and TRBJ1-6; TRBD1 might be the D (6 bases). V lost 2 bases to trimming and J lost 8 bases, with 7 bases between them. Germline lookup yields CDR1 LGHDT and CDR2 YNNKEL (reference sequence). The CDR3 covers 13 residues. The CDR3 region is CASSQQGYSPLHF. The CDR3 DNA is TGTGCCAGCAGCCAACAGGGGTATTCACCCCTCCACTTT.

This sequence joins TRBV4-2 and TRBJ2-5, with D perhaps matching TRBD2 (5 bases). V gave up 4 bases and J gave up 0 bases, with 9 bases separating them. The CDR3 contains 14 residues. Looked up from germline, CDR1 is LGHNA and CDR2 is YNFKEQ. The chain's CDR3 is CASSRTLDQETQYF. The CDR3 DNA sequence: TGTGCCAGCAGCCGAACACTAGACCAAGAGACCCAGTACTTC.

This sequence joins TRBV5-1 and TRBJ1-2; tentatively, D is TRBD1 (6 bases). The CDR3 is 16 residues long. Germline-derived CDR1 and CDR2 are SGHRS and YFSETQ. V lost 4 bases, J lost 8 bases, and 24 bases lay in between. CDR3 sequence: CASSLTEGGAPRGYTF. In DNA form, the CDR3 reads TGCGCCAGCAGCCTCACGGAAGGGGGGGCCCCTAGGGGCTACACCTTC.

The chain links TRBV4-1 to TRBJ2-3, with 10 nucleotides matching TRBD2. The length of the CDR3 is 18 residues. The V gene end was trimmed by 0 bases and the J gene end by 1 base; junction bases not matched to a gene: 7. The germline V gene encodes CDR1 MGHRA and CDR2 YSYEKL. CDR3 amino acids: CASSQEFLAGARTDTQYF. CDR3 sequence (DNA): TGCGCCAGCAGCCAAGAGTTTCTAGCGGGGGCTCGCACAGATACGCAGTATTTT.

This chain joins TRBV7-2 and TRBJ1-1; D may be TRBD1 (6 bases). The CDR3 consists of 14 residues. Deletions cut 4 bases from V and 3 bases from J, with 12 bases between. CDR1 and CDR2 (germline): SGHTA, FQGNSA. This CDR3 reads CASSSEQGHTEAFF. In DNA, the CDR3 is TGTGCCAGCAGCTCGGAACAGGGTCACACTGAAGCTTTCTTT. Full variable domain (remainder filled in from reference TRBV7-2 and TRBJ1-1): GAGVSQSPSNKVTEKGKDVELRCDPISGHTALYWYRQSLGQGLEFLIYFQGNSAPDKSGLPSDRFSAERTGGSVSTLTIQRTQQEDSAVYLCASSSEQGHTEAFFGQGTRLTVV.